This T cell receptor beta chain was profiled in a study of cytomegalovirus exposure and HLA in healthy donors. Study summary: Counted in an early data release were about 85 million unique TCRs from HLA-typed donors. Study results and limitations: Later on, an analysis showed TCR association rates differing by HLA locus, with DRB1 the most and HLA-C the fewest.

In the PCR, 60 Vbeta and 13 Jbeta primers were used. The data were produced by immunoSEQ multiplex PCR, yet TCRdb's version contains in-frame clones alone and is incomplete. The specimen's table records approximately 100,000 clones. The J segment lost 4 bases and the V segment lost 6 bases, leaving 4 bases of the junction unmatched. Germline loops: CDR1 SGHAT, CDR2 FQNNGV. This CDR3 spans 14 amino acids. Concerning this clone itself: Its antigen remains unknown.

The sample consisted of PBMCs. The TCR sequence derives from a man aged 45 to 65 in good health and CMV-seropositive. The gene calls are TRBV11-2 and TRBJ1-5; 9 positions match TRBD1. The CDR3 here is CASSLDRGNQPQHF. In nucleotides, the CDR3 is TGTGCCAGCAGTTTGGACAGGGGTAATCAGCCCCAGCATTTT. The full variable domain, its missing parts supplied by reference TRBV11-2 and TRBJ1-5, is EAGVAQSPRYKIIEKRQSVAFWCNPISGHATLYWYQQILGQGPKLLIQFQNNGVVDDSQLPKDRFSAERLKGVDSTLKIQPAKLEDSAVYLCASSLDRGNQPQHFGDGTRLSIL.